The clone carrying this T cell receptor (beta chain) was seen more than once but under ten times. This record belongs to a study of blood T cell repertoires in COVID-19. Study in general: The United States, Italy and Spain provided the acute and convalescent COVID-19 samples. The cDNA or gDNA used as material had been derived from T cells, B-cell-depleted T cells, or PBMCs.

As handled by the study authors: Estimates of nucleated cell counts were drawn from the amplification of reference gene primers. The repertoire was sequenced with immunoSEQ multiplex PCR; TCRdb's copy has only in-frame clones and lacks some. The DNA was the basis for D and trimming; V, J and clone size are from that table. The table shows roughly 190,000 clones, with 83% occurring only once. This CDR3 comprises 13 residues. Germline V CDR1 and CDR2: SNHLY, FYNNEI. The J segment lost 5 bases and the V segment lost 6 bases, leaving 3 bases of the junction unmatched. The chain carries TRBV2 and TRBJ2-1, with 8 bases lining up with TRBD2. Sequencing was done on a sample of peripheral blood. This TCR was sampled from a man aged 50 or older with active or convalescent COVID-19. The CDR3 sequence is CASRLTSDNEQFF. As DNA, the CDR3 is TGTGCCAGCAGGTTGACTAGCGACAATGAGCAGTTCTTC.